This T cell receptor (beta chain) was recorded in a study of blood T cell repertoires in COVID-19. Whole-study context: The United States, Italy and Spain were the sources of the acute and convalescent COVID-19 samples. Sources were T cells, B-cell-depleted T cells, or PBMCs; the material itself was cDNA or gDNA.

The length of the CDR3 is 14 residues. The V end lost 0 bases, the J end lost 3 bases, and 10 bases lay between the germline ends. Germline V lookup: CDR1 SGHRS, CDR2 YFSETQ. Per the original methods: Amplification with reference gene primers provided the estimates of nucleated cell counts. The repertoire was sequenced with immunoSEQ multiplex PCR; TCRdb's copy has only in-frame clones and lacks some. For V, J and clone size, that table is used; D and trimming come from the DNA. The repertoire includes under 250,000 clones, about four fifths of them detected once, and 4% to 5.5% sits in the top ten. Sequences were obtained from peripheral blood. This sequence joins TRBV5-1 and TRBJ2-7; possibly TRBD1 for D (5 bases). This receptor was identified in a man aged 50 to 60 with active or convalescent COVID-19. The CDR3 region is CASSLGWGLYEQYF. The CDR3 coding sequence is TGCGCCAGCAGCTTGGGCTGGGGCCTCTACGAGCAGTACTTC.